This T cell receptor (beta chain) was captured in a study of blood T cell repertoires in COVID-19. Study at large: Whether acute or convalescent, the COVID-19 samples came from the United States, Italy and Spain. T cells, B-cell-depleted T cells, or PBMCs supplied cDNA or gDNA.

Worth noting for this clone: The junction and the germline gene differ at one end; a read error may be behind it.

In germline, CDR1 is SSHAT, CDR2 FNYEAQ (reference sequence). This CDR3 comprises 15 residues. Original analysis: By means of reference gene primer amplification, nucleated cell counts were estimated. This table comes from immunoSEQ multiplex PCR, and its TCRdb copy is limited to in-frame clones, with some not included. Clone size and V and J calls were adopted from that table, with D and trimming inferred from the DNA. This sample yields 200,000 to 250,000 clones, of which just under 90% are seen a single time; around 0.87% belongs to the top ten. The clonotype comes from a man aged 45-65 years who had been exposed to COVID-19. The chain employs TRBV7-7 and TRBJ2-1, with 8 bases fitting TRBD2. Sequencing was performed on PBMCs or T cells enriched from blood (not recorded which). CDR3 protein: CASSLGSGSENEQFF. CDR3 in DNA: TGTGCTAGCAGCTTAGGGAGCGGGAGCGAGAATGAGCAGTTCTTC.